Shown below are 13 T cell receptor beta chains from a single sample sequenced in a study of T-cell memory formation after mild COVID-19. One entry per CDR3 protein results from TCRdb running MiXCR on the 5' RACE reads. The repertoire holds over 120,000 distinct CDR3 sequences, about 6% seen once, with around 1.9% in the top ten. Sample: PBMCs or a T cell subset sorted from them (not recorded which). Receptors were obtained from an adult woman who had mild COVID-19 (a few samples of this study predate the infection). Cell type and time point are not known.

This clonotype was observed a handful of times. The V gene is TRBV24-1, the J gene TRBJ2-1, with TRBD1 as a possible D gene (5 bases). The germline CDR1 and CDR2 sequences are KGHDR and SFDVKD. This CDR3 is built from 15 residues. V gave up 3 bases and J gave up 8 bases, with 16 bases separating them. CDR3 DNA: TGTGCCACCAGTGATAGGTCAGGGCTCGTGGATGAGCAGTTCTTC. Its translation is CATSDRSGLVDEQFF.

This clonotype has just a few counts. This chain uses TRBV11-2 with TRBJ1-5; D is ambiguous. CDR3 size: 15 residues. V was clipped by 0 bases and J by 6 bases, with 12 bases between them. CDR1 is SGHAT and CDR2 is FQNNGV in the germline V gene. CDR3 residues: CASSLDGVGSQPQHF. For the CDR3, the DNA is TGTGCCAGCAGCTTAGATGGGGTAGGGTCTCAGCCCCAGCATTTT.

This clonotype was seen more than once but under ten times. The V call is TRBV24-1, the J call TRBJ2-3; D perhaps matches TRBD1 (6 bases). The germline gives CDR1 KGHDR, CDR2 SFDVKD. The CDR3 totals 16 residues. Between the trimmed V and J ends, which lost 2 bases and 7 bases, there was a span of 18 bases. CDR3 in amino acids: CATSDSGDLELYTQYF. CDR3 sequence (DNA): TGTGCCACCAGTGATTCAGGGGACCTCGAGCTCTATACGCAGTATTTT.

Only a few counts were recorded for this clonotype. The CDR3 sequence is CASSPDVPKGTYEQYF. In DNA, the CDR3 is TGCGCCAGCAGCCCGGACGTCCCGAAAGGGACCTACGAGCAGTACTTC. This chain links TRBV4-1 with TRBJ2-7, with D unresolved. In germline, CDR1 is MGHRA, CDR2 YSYEKL. This CDR3 has 16 amino acids. V gave up 4 bases and J gave up 2 bases, with 18 bases separating them.

This rearrangement joins TRBV29-1 to TRBJ2-5; 15 nucleotides line up with TRBD2. V shed 3 bases, J shed 2 bases, and the junction held 13 bases outside the gene matches. The CDR3 consists of 19 residues. The germline CDR1 and CDR2 sequences are SQVTM and ANQGSEA. The DNA of the CDR3 is TGCAGCGTTGATGGCGAACCGGGACTAGCGGGAGGATATCAAGAGACCCAGTACTTC. This sequence encodes CSVDGEPGLAGGYQETQYF.

The V call is TRBV11-3, the J call TRBJ1-2, with 8 bases matching TRBD1. Germline CDR1 SGHNT, CDR2 YENEEA. The CDR3 contains 15 residues. With V trimmed by 5 bases and J by 0 bases, 5 bases remained unmatched. CDR3: CASSTRTGTNYGYTF. The CDR3 nucleotides read TGTGCCAGCAGCACACGGACAGGGACTAACTATGGCTACACCTTC.

This clonotype was detected only a few times. The chain employs TRBV7-2 and TRBJ2-1; D is perhaps TRBD1 (6 bases). CDR3 length: 15 amino acids. Germline CDR1 SGHTA, CDR2 FQGNSA. V lost 1 base to trimming and J lost 2 bases, with 9 bases between them. The DNA of the CDR3 is TGTGCCAGCAGCTTAGATTACAGGGCCTACAATGAGCAGTTCTTC. It yields the protein CASSLDYRAYNEQFF.

V is TRBV3-1 and J is TRBJ2-6, with 9 bases that match TRBD2. V lost 1 base and J lost 2; bases outside the gene matches: 6. The CDR3 length is 18 residues. The germline V gene encodes CDR1 LGHDT and CDR2 YNNKEL (reference sequence). CDR3 sequence reads: CASSQVAGGTPGANVLTF. The CDR3 DNA reads TGTGCCAGCAGCCAAGTTGCGGGAGGGACACCTGGGGCCAACGTCCTGACTTTC.

In this sample, this clonotype turned up a few times. This chain links TRBV12-3 or TRBV12-4 with TRBJ2-7; possible D gene TRBD1, 6 bases. CDR3 length: 13 amino acids. V was cut by 3 bases and J by 6 bases, with 12 bases left in between. CDR3 in amino acids: CASSFRGRSEQYF. CDR3 in DNA: TGTGCCAGCAGTTTCAGGGGACGCTCCGAGCAGTACTTC.

This clonotype was recorded at least ten times. This chain joins TRBV12-3 or TRBV12-4 and TRBJ1-4; D possibly corresponds to TRBD1 (6 bases). V lost 3 bases and J lost 8, with 13 bases in between. The CDR3 has 14 amino acids. For the CDR3, the DNA is TGTGCCAGCAGTTTGTACAGGGTACGAGAAAAACTGTTTTTT. Translated: CASSLYRVREKLFF.

In this sample, this clonotype turned up many times. V is TRBV6-5 and J is TRBJ2-7; maybe TRBD1 (5 bases). Trimming removed 2 bases at V and 6 bases at J, with 5 bases between. The germline gives CDR1 MNHEY, CDR2 SVGAGI. The CDR3 runs 11 residues. The CDR3 protein is CASSYDSEQYF. The DNA for the CDR3 is TGTGCCAGCAGTTACGACAGCGAGCAGTACTTC.

This clonotype was detected only a few times. The chain uses TRBV12-3 or TRBV12-4 and TRBJ1-2; D unclear. V was pared by 3 bases and J by 7 bases, with 15 bases between. The CDR3 consists of 14 residues. The CDR3 sequence is CASSFGEPLSGYTF. CDR3 sequence (DNA): TGTGCCAGCAGTTTTGGGGAGCCTCTCAGTGGCTACACCTTC.

This clonotype was recorded at least ten times. The chain uses TRBV7-3 and TRBJ1-1; 10 bases are a match to TRBD1. This CDR3 contains 15 residues. V was pared by 3 bases and J by 4 bases, with 5 bases of the junction left unmatched. Germline assignment: CDR1 SGHTA and CDR2 FQGTGA. This CDR3 reads CASSLTGGAPTEAFF. CDR3 DNA: TGTGCCAGCAGCTTGACAGGGGGCGCACCCACTGAAGCTTTCTTT.